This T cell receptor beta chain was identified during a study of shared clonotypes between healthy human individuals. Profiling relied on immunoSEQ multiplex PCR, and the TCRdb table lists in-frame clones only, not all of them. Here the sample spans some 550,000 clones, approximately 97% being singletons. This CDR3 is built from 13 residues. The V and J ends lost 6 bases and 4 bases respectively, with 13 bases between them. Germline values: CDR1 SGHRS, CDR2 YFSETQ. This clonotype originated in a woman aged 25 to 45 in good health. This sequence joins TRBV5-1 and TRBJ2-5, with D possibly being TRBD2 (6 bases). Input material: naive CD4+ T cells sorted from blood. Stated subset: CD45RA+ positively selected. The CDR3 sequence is CASTGLGRETQYF. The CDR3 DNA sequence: TGCGCCAGCACGGGACTGGGGCGAGAGACCCAGTACTTC.